A selection of T cell receptor beta chains follows, all from one sample in a study of T cell repertoires in cytomegalovirus infection. No antigen has been identified for these receptors. Using its own MiXCR run on the reads, TCRdb lists one record per CDR3 protein. This table holds a few hundred thousand distinct CDR3 sequences, roughly 42% found once. Specimen: cultured PBMCs, collected from culture after CMV antigen stimulation. The receptors were gathered from a human donor in good health (CMV status not recorded). Some clones in this sample may be carry-over from other donors' samples. Each CDR3 is given with its conserved first and last residue. A D gene is named only where the DNA matches it firmly. Some rows mark clone size as missing; the rest say once, few, many or name a class of expanded clone.

V	D	J	size	DNA	CDR3
TRBV25-1	NA	TRBJ2-7	NA	TGTGCCAGCAGTGAGTTCGCTTACGAGCAGTACTTC	CASSEFAYEQYF
TRBV12-3/TRBV12-4	NA	TRBJ1-5	many	TGTGCCAGTAGTCCGGATAGCAATCAGCCCCAGCATTTT	CASSPDSNQPQHF
TRBV12-3/TRBV12-4	NA	TRBJ1-5	few	TGTGCCAGCAGTCGGGGGACTAATAGCAATCAGCCCCAGCATTTT	CASSRGTNSNQPQHF
TRBV7-2	TRBD2	TRBJ2-7	few	TGTGCCAGCAGCCCCGGACTAGCGGGGGGGTACTACGAGCAGTACTTC	CASSPGLAGGYYEQYF
TRBV4-2	NA	TRBJ2-7	once	TGTGCCAGCAGCCCTTCGGAATCCGAACTAGACGAGCAGTACTTC	CASSPSESELDEQYF
TRBV12-3/TRBV12-4	NA	TRBJ2-7	NA	TGTGCCAGCGGACTCGAATACGAGCAGTACTTC	CASGLEYEQYF
TRBV7-2	NA	TRBJ1-2	NA	TGTGCCATCCGCGCAGGTCGCTATGGCTACACCTTC	CAIRAGRYGYTF
TRBV7-6	TRBD1	TRBJ1-1	NA	TGTGCCAGCAGCCCCGGGACAGGGGGCCTGACTGAAGCTTTCTTT	CASSPGTGGLTEAFF
TRBV7-2	TRBD2	TRBJ2-1	NA	TGTGCCAGCAGCTTTAAGCGGGATTACAATGAGCAGTTCTTC	CASSFKRDYNEQFF
TRBV5-5	NA	TRBJ1-2	few	TGTGCCAGCAGCTTGGTAACGGGGTCGGCGGCTGGCTACACCTTC	CASSLVTGSAAGYTF
TRBV7-8	NA	TRBJ1-1	few	TGTGCCAGCAGCCCTCGGACAGATAACACTGAAGCTTTCTTT	CASSPRTDNTEAFF
TRBV6-1	NA	TRBJ2-2	once	TGTGCCAACCTAAAGAAGGGGTTCACCGTGGAGCTGTTTTTT	CANLKKGFTVELFF
TRBV12-3/TRBV12-4	NA	TRBJ1-3	NA	TGTGCCAGCAGACCCGGCATGGGTATAAACACCATATATTTT	CASRPGMGINTIYF
TRBV7-8	TRBD1	TRBJ1-4	many	TGTGCCAGCAGCTTAGGAGGGGGCACTACTAATGAAAAACTGTTTTTT	CASSLGGGTTNEKLFF
TRBV5-1	NA	TRBJ1-1	few	TGCGCCAGCAGCTATACAATTCTGGGGGGCACGAACACTGAAGCTTTCTTT	CASSYTILGGTNTEAFF
TRBV7-2	NA	TRBJ1-1	few	TGTGCCAGCAGCTCGACGGCGGAGGTAGCTTTCTTT	CASSSTAEVAFF
TRBV7-8	NA	TRBJ1-3	NA	TGTGCCAGCAGCTTAGGCGAGGTCTCTGGAAACACCATATATTTT	CASSLGEVSGNTIYF
TRBV20-1	NA	TRBJ1-2	NA	TGCAGTGCCCCGGTCTCCGATGGGGGCTACACCTTC	CSAPVSDGGYTF
TRBV7-2	NA	TRBJ2-1	few	TGTGCCAGCAGTTATGGTTGGGGGGACAGCAAGGTCTACAATGAGCAGTTCTTC	CASSYGWGDSKVYNEQFF
TRBV7-8	NA	TRBJ2-2	many	TGTGCCAGCAGCCCCTCCCGTTTTGGCTTCGGGGAGCTGTTTTTT	CASSPSRFGFGELFF
TRBV10-3	TRBD1	TRBJ1-2	few	TGTGCCATCAGTGCAGGGGGGAGCCTCTATGGCTACACCTTC	CAISAGGSLYGYTF
TRBV12-3/TRBV12-4	TRBD1	TRBJ1-2	NA	TGTGCCAGCAGGAGACAGGGGGTCTCTAACTATGGCTACACCTTC	CASRRQGVSNYGYTF
TRBV18	NA	TRBJ1-1	once	TGTGCCAGCTCCCCCACTAAATCGACGAACACTGAAGCTTTCTTT	CASSPTKSTNTEAFF
TRBV7-2	NA	TRBJ1-1	few	TGTGCCAGCAGCCAAAAAGGCGGGTCTGAAGCTTTCTTT	CASSQKGGSEAFF
TRBV4-1	NA	TRBJ1-5	NA	TGCGCCAGCAGCCAGTTGGGGAATCAGCCCCAGCATTTT	CASSQLGNQPQHF
TRBV11-2	NA	TRBJ1-1	NA	TGTGCCAGCAGCTTGTTATACACTGAAGCTTTCTTT	CASSLLYTEAFF
TRBV12-3/TRBV12-4	NA	TRBJ1-1	NA	TGTGCCAGCAGTTCCACTGGGGGTGACACTGAAGCTTTCTTT	CASSSTGGDTEAFF
TRBV7-4	NA	TRBJ2-2	once	TGTGCCAGCAGCTTGTACAGTCGGGGCACCGGGGAGCTGTTTTTT	CASSLYSRGTGELFF